This TCR beta chain was sequenced during a study of T-cell memory formation after mild COVID-19. Across the whole study: Largely donor-specific sequence clusters came from a couple of donors. Study-wide results and limits: Researchers found some responding clones in pre-infection memory, a sign that cross-reactive memory joined.

The ends lost 4 bases at V and 9 bases at J; junction bases unmatched: 4. Per germline, CDR1 SGHDT and CDR2 YYEEEE. The CDR3 length is 12 residues. In regard to this clonotype: The antigen is undetermined.

cDNA libraries for TCR alpha and TCR beta, carrying sample barcodes and UMIs, came from 5'RACE with constant-segment primers. TCRdb reprocessed the 5' RACE reads with MiXCR, giving one entry per CDR3 protein. This repertoire shows 400,000 to 500,000 distinct CDR3 sequences, about 19% found once; its top ten account for 7.5% to 9.5%. The sequence was collected from an adult woman who had mild COVID-19 (a few samples of this study predate the infection). Cell type and time point are not known. Sample: PBMCs or a T cell subset sorted from them (not recorded which). The V and J genes are TRBV5-6 and TRBJ2-1; 7 bases map to TRBD1. The CDR3 sequence: CASSPGQFEQFF. CDR3 DNA sequence: TGTGCCAGCAGCCCGGGACAGTTTGAGCAGTTCTTC.